This TCR beta chain was profiled in a study of identical twins (dated by TCRdb to the mid-2010s). About the study as a whole: To test whether fetal clonotypes persist, the study used deep sequencing on TCR alpha and beta repertoires from monozygotic twins, unrelated adults of various ages, and cord blood. Replicate twin experiments were performed at different times using different library preparation protocols to rule out contamination.

General findings and caveats noted by the study authors: The excess sharing between twins in beta out-of-frame sequences was weaker because fewer shared sequences reduced the signal-to-noise ratio. Fewer insertions were carried by abundant cord blood beta clonotypes; a weaker similar trend was observed in young adult naive repertoires, while no such trend was observed in memory repertoires. Because the same donors could not be followed over many years, the conclusions relied on cross-sectional statistical analysis. Out-of-frame TCR alpha sharing in monozygotic twins was systematically underestimated by recombination models, whereas sharing between unrelated individuals was in agreement with the recombination models. Out-of-frame TCR alpha sequences shared between twins showed an excess of low generation-probability sequences compared with coincidental sharing between unrelated individuals. Zero-insertion analyses could be partly confounded by invariant T cells such as MAIT and iNKT, though diverse VJ usage argued against such confounding for most clonotypes.

This clonotype has a count of ten or more. Its antigen is still unknown. At one boundary the junction diverges from the germline segment, which might be a read error. Measured from the cysteine to the phenylalanine, the CDR3 is 16 residues long. The retained sequence is limited to the CDR3, 48 bases, with the frame set at the first base. The CDR1 and CDR2 encoded by the germline V gene are SGHAT and FQNNGV. Libraries were constructed by 5' RACE. TCRdb records Illumina HiSeq 2000 as the sequencer. Template switching introduced a universal primer binding site; the final cDNA contained a unique molecular identifier, enabling accurate counting of TCR cDNA molecules. First-strand cDNA for TCR alpha and beta chains was synthesized from specific primers in the conserved constant-segment region. To control for contamination, every cDNA library carried two barcodes: a SMART-Mk sample barcode plus Illumina barcodes. Two successive PCR steps introduced TruSeq adapter sequences along with Illumina sample barcodes. Sequencing of the TCR alpha and beta cDNA libraries was done on the Illumina HiSeq platform using custom primers. In the original analysis: MiGEC was used to process raw reads and extract unique molecular identifiers, and MiXCR was used to find CDR3 positions. Recombination models were inferred per individual with the repgenHMM and IGoR tools using an EM algorithm. Shared clonotype analysis was performed with the tcR package in R, normalizing sharing by the product of cloneset sizes. To study raw recombination without the effects of thymic and clonal selection, out-of-frame nonproductive sequences were analyzed. The raw public reads went through TCRdb reprocessing: fastp at Q25, MiXCR clone calling, in-frame beta chains kept. Every CDR3 protein is listed once, alongside the most common genes and DNA of its rows. TCRdb's processing, not the authors', yielded these V and J calls. Across this sample there are under 350,000 distinct CDR3 sequences, with over 8.5% seen only once. The ten top clones hold 7% to 8.5% of the sample.

Every donor in the study was a healthy Caucasian. The twin cohort comprised three pairs of female monozygotic twins, all aged about 18 to 30 years. CD4+ and CD8+ T cell populations were isolated with positive isolation kits from Invitrogen. This same sample was also taken into another study, of yellow fever vaccine responses in identical twins. The second paper states: The T cell response to vaccination in identical twins was reported by the authors to appear partly convergent and partly personalized. In the study, vaccine-responding T cell clones were precisely tracked in identical twins.

The receptor was isolated from a young woman in good health. The rearrangement combines TRBV11-2 with TRBJ2-1, with 10 bases in between that match TRBD2. The specimen was CD8+ T cells sorted from blood. The DNA sequence reads TGTGCCAGCAGATTAGCGGGAGGCGGGGTCTACAATGAGCAGTTCTTC. This translates into CASRLAGGGVYNEQFF. Outside the CDR3, residues come from the reference TRBV11-2 and TRBJ2-1 proteins, so the full variable domain is: EAGVAQSPRYKIIEKRQSVAFWCNPISGHATLYWYQQILGQGPKLLIQFQNNGVVDDSQLPKDRFSAERLKGVDSTLKIQPAKLEDSAVYLCASRLAGGGVYNEQFFGPGTRLTVL.